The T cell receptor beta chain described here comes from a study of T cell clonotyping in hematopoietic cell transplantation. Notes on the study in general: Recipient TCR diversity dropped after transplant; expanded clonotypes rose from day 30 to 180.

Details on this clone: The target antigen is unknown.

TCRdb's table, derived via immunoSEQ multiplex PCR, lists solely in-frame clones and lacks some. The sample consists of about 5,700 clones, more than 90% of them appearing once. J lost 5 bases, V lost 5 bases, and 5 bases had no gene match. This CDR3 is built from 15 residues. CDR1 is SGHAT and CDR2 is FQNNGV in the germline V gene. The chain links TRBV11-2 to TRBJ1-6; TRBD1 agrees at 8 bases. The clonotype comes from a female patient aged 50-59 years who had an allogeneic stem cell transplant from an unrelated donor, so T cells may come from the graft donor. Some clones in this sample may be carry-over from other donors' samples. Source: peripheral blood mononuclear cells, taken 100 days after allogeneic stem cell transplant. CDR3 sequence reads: CASSQTGQDNSPLHF. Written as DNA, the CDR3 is TGTGCCAGCAGCCAGACGGGACAGGATAATTCACCCCTCCACTTT.